This TCR beta chain was sequenced in a study of blood T cell repertoires in COVID-19. V was shortened by 5 bases and J by 0 bases, with 11 bases between the two germline ends. The germline V gene encodes CDR1 SGHTA and CDR2 FQGTGA. This CDR3 spans 16 amino acids. Clones were read by immunoSEQ multiplex PCR, and TCRdb kept only the in-frame ones, dropping some. The sample carries around 80,000 clones, approximately 82% recorded once. This TCR was recovered from a human donor in a cohort sampled during active COVID-19. The sequencing input was peripheral blood. This chain connects TRBV7-3 to TRBJ2-6; no clear D gene. CDR3 sequence: CASSLQSPSGANVLTF. The DNA of the CDR3 is TGTGCCAGCAGCCTACAGTCTCCCTCTGGGGCCAACGTCCTGACTTTC. The variable domain in full, with the rest retrieved from reference TRBV7-3 and TRBJ2-6, is GAGVSQTPSNKVTEKGKYVELRCDPISGHTALYWYRQSLGQGPEFLIYFQGTGAADDSGLPNDRFFAVRPEGSVSTLKIQRTERGDSAVYLCASSLQSPSGANVLTFGAGSRLTVL.